The next 2 T cell receptor beta chains were all read from a single sample in a study of T cells in Graves' hyperthyroidism and ophthalmopathy. Researchers amplified the TCR beta CDR3 regions from RNA transcripts. First-round RT-PCR targeting the TCR CDR3 was performed with the HTBI primer set. TCRdb fed the multiplex PCR reads into MiXCR, producing one record per CDR3 protein. Of 750,000 to 900,000 distinct CDR3 sequences in the sample, about two fifths are singletons; the top ten hold about 8.9%. Specimen: blood. These receptors all come from a man in his late teens or twenties with Graves' hyperthyroidism.

This chain joins TRBV19 and TRBJ1-5, with D unresolved. CDR1 and CDR2 (germline): LNHDA, SQIVND (reference sequence). The CDR3 loop spans 15 amino acids. Trimming stripped 8 bases from V and 4 bases from J, with 18 bases between. The CDR3 DNA sequence: TGTGCCAGTGCTAGTCGGGGAGAGATAAATCAGCCCCAGCATTTT. Translated, it gives CASASRGEINQPQHF. The whole variable domain, remainder taken from reference TRBV19 and TRBJ1-5, is DGGITQSPKYLFRKEGQNVTLSCEQNLNHDAMYWYRQDPGQGLRLIYYSQIVNDFQKGDIAEGYSVSREKKESFPLTVTSAQKNPTAFYLCASASRGEINQPQHFGDGTRLSIL.

The chain combines TRBV9 with TRBJ2-7; D is uncertain. Trimming removed 0 bases at V and 5 bases at J, with 15 bases between. The CDR3 has 15 amino acids. Germline CDR1 SGDLS, CDR2 YYNGEE. The CDR3 loop is CASSVEDHPSNEQYF. The CDR3, as DNA: TGTGCCAGCAGCGTAGAGGACCATCCCTCTAACGAGCAGTACTTC.